A single sample gave rise to the 18 T cell receptor beta chains below, sequenced in a study of T cell repertoires in cytomegalovirus infection. TCRdb processed the reads anew with MiXCR; each CDR3 protein has one entry. Of about 310,000 distinct CDR3 sequences in the sample, around 25% were seen once. For these TCRs, the target antigens are not known. The sequencing used cultured PBMCs, collected from culture after CMV antigen stimulation. These receptors were obtained from a human donor in good health (CMV status not recorded). Some clones in this sample may be carry-over from other donors' samples.

The chain couples TRBV7-9 to TRBJ2-7; 10 positions match TRBD1. From germline, CDR1 is SEHNR and CDR2 FQNEAQ (reference sequence). J was trimmed by 6 bases and V by 5 bases; bases with no gene match: 7. CDR3 size: 14 residues. The CDR3 spells CASSTGQGDGEQYV. The CDR3 coding sequence is TGTGCCAGCAGCACCGGACAGGGGGATGGCGAGCAGTACGTC.

This clonotype has just a few counts. The chain combines TRBV19 with TRBJ1-1, with D possibly being TRBD1 (5 bases). CDR1 and CDR2 from the germline V gene are LNHDA and SQIVND (reference sequence). Trimming took off 4 bases at V and 0 bases at J, with 9 bases between the two ends. This CDR3 comprises 14 residues. CDR3 in DNA: TGTGCCAGTAGTACTGACAGATTGAACACTGAAGCTTTCTTT. This encodes CASSTDRLNTEAFF.

This clonotype occurred a few times. The chain combines TRBV7-2 with TRBJ1-3; no clear D. Germline V gene data show CDR1 as SGHTA and CDR2 as FQGNSA. The CDR3 totals 18 residues. Trimming removed 4 bases at V and 0 bases at J, with 19 bases between. The CDR3 protein is CASSWYGLARNSGNTIYF. In DNA, the CDR3 is TGTGCCAGCAGCTGGTACGGGCTGGCGAGGAACTCTGGAAACACCATATATTTT.

The V and J genes are TRBV7-6 and TRBJ2-3; D gene unclear. CDR3 length: 14 residues. Germline V gene data show CDR1 as SGHVS and CDR2 as FNYEAQ. Trimming removed 4 bases from V and 3 bases from J, with 11 bases in between. The CDR3 is CASSSWSRTDTQYF. CDR3 bases: TGTGCCAGCAGCTCCTGGTCGCGGACAGATACGCAGTATTTT.

The sample holds many counts of this clonotype. The rearrangement joins TRBV7-2 to TRBJ2-1; 7 nucleotides match TRBD2. V lost 6 bases to trimming and J lost 10 bases; unmatched junction nucleotides: 18. CDR1 is SGHTA and CDR2 is FQGNSA in the germline V gene. The CDR3 length is 16 residues. In nucleotides, the CDR3 is TGTGCCAGCAGGTCAACCTTCGGACTAGGGTCTTGGGAGCAGTTCTTC. This translates into CASRSTFGLGSWEQFF.

The sample holds a few counts of this clonotype. The rearrangement joins TRBV27 to TRBJ1-6; no reliable D call. Looked up from germline, CDR1 is MNHEY and CDR2 is SMNVEV (reference sequence). The germline V and J ends were trimmed by 6 bases and 0 bases, with 9 bases remaining between them. The CDR3 has 15 amino acids. CDR3 DNA: TGTGCCAGCAGAGAGTCGAGCTCCTATAATTCACCCCTCCACTTT. This codes for CASRESSSYNSPLHF.

Only a few counts were recorded for this clonotype. The gene calls are TRBV7-9 and TRBJ2-5, with 7 nucleotides matching TRBD2. With 5 bases clipped from V and 5 bases from J, the junction kept 11 bases outside the gene matches. Germline loops: CDR1 SEHNR, CDR2 FQNEAQ (reference sequence). This CDR3 is 15 amino acids long. The CDR3, as DNA: TGTGCCAGCAGCCACGCCGGGACTAATATGGAGACCCAGTACTTC. Translation: CASSHAGTNMETQYF.

This clonotype came up a few times. V and J are TRBV4-3 and TRBJ2-3, with 7 bases that match TRBD1. The V gene's germline CDR1 is LGHNA and CDR2 YSLEER. The CDR3 contains 14 residues. Trimming cost V 3 bases and J 4 bases; bases outside gene matches: 4. The CDR3 DNA follows: TGCGCCAGCAGCCAGGGACAGTTATCAGATACGCAGTATTTT. It translates to CASSQGQLSDTQYF.

The chain has TRBV29-1 and TRBJ1-2; no definite D call. Trimming pared 0 bases from V and 2 bases from J, leaving 7 bases between. The CDR3 loop spans 13 amino acids. Germline V gene lookup returns CDR1 SQVTM and CDR2 ANQGSEA. CDR3 sequence (DNA): TGCAGCGTTGAAGATGGCAGGAACTATGGCTACACCTTC. It is translated as CSVEDGRNYGYTF.

This clonotype has at least ten counts. The rearrangement links TRBV18 to TRBJ2-6; the match to TRBD2 covers 9 bases. Germline CDR1 KGHSH, CDR2 LQKENI. This CDR3 is built from 19 residues. The J segment lost 0 bases and the V segment lost 3 bases, leaving 9 bases of the junction unmatched. DNA for the CDR3: TGTGCCAGCTCACCGCTAAGACTAGCGGAATCCTCTGGGGCCAACGTCCTGACTTTC. Its translation is CASSPLRLAESSGANVLTF. The complete variable domain, with remaining parts taken from reference TRBV18 and TRBJ2-6, reads NAGVMQNPRHLVRRRGQEARLRCSPMKGHSHVYWYRQLPEEGLKFMVYLQKENIIDESGMPKERFSAEFPKEGPSILRIQQVVRGDSAAYFCASSPLRLAESSGANVLTFGAGSRLTVL.

This clonotype was detected a few times. The J gene is TRBJ2-7, the V gene TRBV29-1, with D unclear. This CDR3 is built from 11 residues. The ends were cut back, 3 bases at V and 2 bases at J, with 5 bases in the middle. Per the germline V gene, CDR1 is SQVTM and CDR2 is ANQGSEA. The CDR3 nucleotides are TGCAGCGTTGAGAAGGCCTACGAGCAGTACTTC. It translates to CSVEKAYEQYF.

This chain connects TRBV12-3 or TRBV12-4 to TRBJ1-4; D might be TRBD1 (6 bases). This CDR3 region has 13 residues. V was clipped by 10 bases and J by 5 bases, with 14 bases between them. The CDR3 sequence: CATGWTVNEKLFF. DNA for the CDR3: TGTGCCACGGGTTGGACAGTAAATGAAAAACTGTTTTTT.

The V and J genes are TRBV29-1 and TRBJ2-5; 8 bases align to TRBD1. The CDR3 contains 16 residues. Trimming cost V 2 bases and J 1 base; bases outside gene matches: 9. The germline V gene has CDR1 SQVTM and CDR2 ANQGSEA. CDR3 protein: CSVEQGAGVGQETQYF. Here the CDR3 DNA reads TGCAGCGTTGAACAGGGGGCTGGTGTGGGCCAAGAGACCCAGTACTTC.

The chain links TRBV14 to TRBJ2-3, with 7 bases aligning to TRBD2. The CDR3 consists of 15 residues. Germline CDR1 is SGHDN and CDR2 is FVKESK. The V and J ends lost 5 bases and 3 bases, in that order; junction bases with no gene match: 8. Here the CDR3 DNA reads TGTGCCAGCAGCGATTCTAGCGGTCGGACAGATACGCAGTATTTT. This sequence encodes CASSDSSGRTDTQYF.

This clonotype was picked up many times. The rearrangement links TRBV12-3 or TRBV12-4 to TRBJ1-2, with a weak D call TRBD1 (5 bases). Trimming removed 4 bases at V and 5 bases at J, with 5 bases between. This CDR3 is built from 11 residues. The CDR3 protein is CASSSGYGYTF. The CDR3, as DNA: TGTGCCAGCAGTTCAGGGTATGGCTACACCTTC.

The genes are TRBV6-5 and TRBJ1-5; D is ambiguous. The V end lost 2 bases, the J end lost 4 bases, and 18 bases lay between the germline ends. The germline CDR1 and CDR2 sequences are MNHEY and SVGAGI. The CDR3 loop spans 17 amino acids. The CDR3 coding sequence is TGTGCCAGCAGTTACGTAAGACCCAGGCGTTCGAATCAGCCCCAGCATTTT. Translating gives CASSYVRPRRSNQPQHF.

V usage is TRBV7-3 and J usage is TRBJ2-1, with D possibly matching TRBD2 (5 bases). The CDR3 is 14 amino acids. Trimming stripped 3 bases from V and 8 bases from J, with 14 bases between. Germline lookup yields CDR1 SGHTA and CDR2 FQGTGA. The CDR3 loop is CASSFLLVSHEQFF. In DNA, the CDR3 is TGTGCCAGCAGCTTCCTACTAGTTAGTCATGAGCAGTTCTTC.

This clonotype has a handful of counts. The chain uses TRBV5-6 and TRBJ1-5, with a possible D match to TRBD1 (5 bases). Germline CDR1 is SGHDT and CDR2 is YYEEEE. V was pared by 0 bases and J by 5 bases, with 9 bases between. CDR3 length equals 14 residues. The DNA of the CDR3 is TGTGCCAGCAGCTTGGGACAGAGCCATCAGCCCCAGCATTTT. Its translation is CASSLGQSHQPQHF. The whole variable domain, filled in from reference TRBV5-6 and TRBJ1-5, reads DAGVTQSPTHLIKTRGQQVTLRCSPKSGHDTVSWYQQALGQGPQFIFQYYEEEERQRGNFPDRFSGHQFPNYSSELNVNALLLGDSALYLCASSLGQSHQPQHFGDGTRLSIL.